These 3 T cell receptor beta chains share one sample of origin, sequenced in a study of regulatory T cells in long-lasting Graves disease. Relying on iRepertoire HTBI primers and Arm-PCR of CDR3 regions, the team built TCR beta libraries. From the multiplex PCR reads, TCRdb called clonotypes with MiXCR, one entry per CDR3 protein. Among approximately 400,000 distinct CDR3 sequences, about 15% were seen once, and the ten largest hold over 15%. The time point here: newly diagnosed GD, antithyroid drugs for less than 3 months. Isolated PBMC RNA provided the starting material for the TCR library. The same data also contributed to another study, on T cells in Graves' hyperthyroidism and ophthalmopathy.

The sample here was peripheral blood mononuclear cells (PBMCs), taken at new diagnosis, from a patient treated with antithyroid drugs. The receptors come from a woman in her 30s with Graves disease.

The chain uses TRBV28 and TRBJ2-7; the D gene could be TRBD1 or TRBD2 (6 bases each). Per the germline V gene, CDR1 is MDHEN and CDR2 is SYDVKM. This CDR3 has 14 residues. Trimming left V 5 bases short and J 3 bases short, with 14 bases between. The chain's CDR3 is CASSHPGAGYEQYF. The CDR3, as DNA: TGTGCCAGCAGTCACCCGGGGGCGGGCTACGAGCAGTACTTC.

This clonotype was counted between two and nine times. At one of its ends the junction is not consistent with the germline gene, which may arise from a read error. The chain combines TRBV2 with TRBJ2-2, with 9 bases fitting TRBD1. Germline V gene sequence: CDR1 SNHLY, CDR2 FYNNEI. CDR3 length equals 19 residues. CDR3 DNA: TGTACCAGCAGCTTTTGGGTTCGCGTCGGGACAGGGAGCTCCGGGGAGCTGTTTTTT. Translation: CTSSFWVRVGTGSSGELFF. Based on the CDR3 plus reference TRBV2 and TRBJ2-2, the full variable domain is EPEVTQTPSHQVTQMGQEVILRCVPISNHLYFYWYRQILGQKVEFLVSFYNNEISEKSEIFDDQFSVERPDGSNFTLKIRSTKLEDSAMYFCTSSFWVRVGTGSSGELFFGEGSRLTVL.

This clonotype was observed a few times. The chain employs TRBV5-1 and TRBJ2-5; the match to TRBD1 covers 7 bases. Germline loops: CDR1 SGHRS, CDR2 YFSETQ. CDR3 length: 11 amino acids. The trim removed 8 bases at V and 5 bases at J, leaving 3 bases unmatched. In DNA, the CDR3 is TGCGCCAGTCAGGGGGAGGAGACCCAGTACTTC. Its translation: CASQGEETQYF. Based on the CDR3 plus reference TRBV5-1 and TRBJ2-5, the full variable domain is KAGVTQTPRYLIKTRGQQVTLSCSPISGHRSVSWYQQTPGQGLQFLFEYFSETQRNKGNFPGRFSGRQFSNSRSEMNVSTLELGDSALYLCASQGEETQYFGPGTRLLVL.